The 4 T cell receptor beta chains below were found in one sample sequenced in a study of OX40 agonist ivuxolimab in advanced cancers. Method: immunoSEQ multiplex PCR; TCRdb's copy keeps in-frame clones and lacks some. The sample holds 98,000 or so clones, about 85% seen once. The sample here was CD4+ or CD8+ T cells sorted from blood, taken in a trial of the OX40 agonist ivuxolimab. These receptor sequences come from an adult with an advanced solid tumor such as melanoma, head and neck, liver or kidney cancer.

This chain uses TRBV29-1 with TRBJ2-5; a weak D match, TRBD2 (6 bases). Trimming removed 6 bases at V and 5 bases at J, with 13 bases between. The CDR3 is 12 amino acids. Germline V CDR1 and CDR2: SQVTM, ANQGSEA. CDR3 sequence reads: CSVADRGETQYF. In DNA, the CDR3 is TGCAGCGTCGCGGACCGGGGGGAGACCCAGTACTTC. Together with reference TRBV29-1 and TRBJ2-5, the CDR3 gives the full variable domain: SAVISQKPSRDICQRGTSLTIQCQVDSQVTMMFWYRQQPGQSLTLIATANQGSEATYESGFVIDKFPISRPNLTFSTLTVSNMSPEDSSIYLCSVADRGETQYFGPGTRLLVL.

The chain is built from TRBV29-1 and TRBJ2-4, with D maybe TRBD2 (5 bases). The CDR3 is made up of 15 amino acids. Per the germline V gene, CDR1 is SQVTM and CDR2 is ANQGSEA. The V end lost 1 base, the J end lost 7 bases, and 17 bases lay between the germline ends. The CDR3 sequence: CSVEGGRGAYNIQYF. CDR3 nucleotides: TGCAGCGTTGAAGGCGGCCGGGGTGCCTATAACATTCAGTACTTC.

This rearrangement joins TRBV7-6 to TRBJ1-2, with TRBD1 matching 8 bases. Trimming at V came to 5 bases and at J to 4 bases, leaving 6 bases not matched to a gene. Germline CDR1 is SGHVS and CDR2 is FNYEAQ. The CDR3 totals 14 residues. CDR3 in DNA: TGTGCCAGCAGCCTTGATACAGGGGGCTATGGCTACACCTTC. Translation gives CASSLDTGGYGYTF.

The chain couples TRBV19 to TRBJ2-5; 11 bases line up with TRBD2. The CDR3 covers 15 residues. Germline CDR1 reads LNHDA; CDR2 reads SQIVND (reference sequence). The J segment lost 3 bases and the V segment lost 5 bases, leaving 5 bases of the junction unmatched. The CDR3 sequence: CASSFQTSGEETQYF. CDR3 sequence (DNA): TGTGCCAGTAGTTTCCAGACTAGCGGGGAAGAGACCCAGTACTTC.